This T cell receptor beta chain derives from a study of blood T cells in healthy people across ages. Study outcomes and limitations: Comparison with aged donors showed that long-lived donors had more naive CD4+ cells and higher diversity.

V was cut by 4 bases and J by 0 bases, with 10 bases left in between. The germline V gene encodes CDR1 MDHEN and CDR2 SYDVKM. This CDR3 is 14 amino acids long. Next came a second PCR, run for about 6 to 11 cycles, which used a sample-barcoded 5' primer along with a J-beta primer mix. TCRdb re-called the 5' RACE reads with MiXCR, one entry per CDR3 protein. Of fewer than 800,000 distinct CDR3 sequences listed, approximately 50% were seen once; the top ten hold under 35%. As to this clonotype: Its matching antigen is unknown.

Sequenced input: blood. The receptor was derived from a woman aged 55-69 years in good health. The V call is TRBV28, the J call TRBJ2-7; perhaps TRBD1 as D (5 bases). The CDR3 loop is CASSSRGHSYEQYF. The CDR3 DNA reads as TGTGCCAGCAGTTCCCGTGGACACTCCTACGAGCAGTACTTC.